Reported below is one TCR beta chain. Participant ages covered roughly 18 to 89 years across about 25 US areas. Source study methods: Reference gene primer amplification yielded estimated nucleated cell counts. Sequencing used immunoSEQ multiplex PCR; TCRdb keeps in-frame clones, though not all of them. The V and J calls and the clone size are those of that table, but D and trimming were determined from the DNA. The sample yields under 250,000 clones, 75% to 85% seen once. These data originate in a study of blood T cell repertoires in COVID-19. Study details: T cells, B-cell-depleted T cells, or PBMCs supplied cDNA or gDNA.

V lost 5 bases to trimming and J lost 1 base, with 8 bases between them. The CDR3 loop spans 12 amino acids. Per germline, CDR1 GTSNPN and CDR2 SVGIG (reference sequence). This sequence joins TRBV30 and TRBJ1-1; D unresolved. The receptor was isolated from a woman between 50 and 59 years old with acute COVID-19. Sequences were obtained from PBMCs or T cells enriched from blood (not recorded which). The CDR3 DNA reads as TGTGCCTGGGACAATACGAACACTGAAGCTTTCTTT. This encodes CAWDNTNTEAFF.